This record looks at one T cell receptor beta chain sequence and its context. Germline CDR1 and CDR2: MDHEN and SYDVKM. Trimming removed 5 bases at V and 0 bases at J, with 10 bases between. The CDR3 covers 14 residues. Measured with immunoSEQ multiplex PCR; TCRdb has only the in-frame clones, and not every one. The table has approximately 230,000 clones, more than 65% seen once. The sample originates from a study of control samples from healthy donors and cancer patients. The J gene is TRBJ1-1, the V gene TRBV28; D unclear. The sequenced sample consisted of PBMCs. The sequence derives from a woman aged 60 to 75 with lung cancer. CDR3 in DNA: TGTGCCAGCAGTAGACTCAGAATGAACACTGAAGCTTTCTTT. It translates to CASSRLRMNTEAFF.